This T cell receptor beta chain derives from a study of blood T cell repertoires in COVID-19. At least ten counts were recorded for this clone. The CDR3 spans 15 residues. Germline V lookup: CDR1 GTSNPN, CDR2 SVGIG (reference sequence). The ends lost 2 bases at V and 3 bases at J; junction bases unmatched: 9. Generated by immunoSEQ multiplex PCR, the TCRdb table keeps only in-frame clones and is missing some. This sample carries some 130,000 clones, approximately 77% of them seen once, and the ten largest clones take over 15%. The sequence was collected from a man at least 80 years old with acute or convalescent COVID-19. Sequenced material: peripheral blood. The V gene is TRBV30, the J gene TRBJ1-1; the match to TRBD1 covers 7 bases. CDR3 amino acids: CAWSFADRTYTEAFF. The CDR3 nucleotides are TGTGCCTGGAGTTTTGCGGACAGGACTTACACTGAAGCTTTCTTT. Full variable domain (missing parts from reference TRBV30 and TRBJ1-1): SQTIHQWPATLVQPVGSPLSLECTVEGTSNPNLYWYRQAAGRGLQLLFYSVGIGQISSEVPQNLSASRPQDRQFILSSKKLLLSDSGFYLCAWSFADRTYTEAFFGQGTRLTVV.